The rows below give T cell receptor beta chains drawn from one sample of a study of CDR3 diversity in severe acne. TCRdb re-called the PCR reads with MiXCR, one entry per CDR3 protein. The data hold around 83,000 distinct CDR3 sequences, with around 47% observed a single time. The sample taken for sequencing was blood. Every receptor here comes from a male donor with severe acne vulgaris. Both conserved end residues are part of each CDR3. A D gene is named only where the DNA matches it firmly. Some rows have no size entry. The others give once, few or many, or a class for an expanded clone.

>TRBV7-2|TRBJ2-7|TRBD2|few
TGTGCCAGCAGCTTGGGGGGACTGGCGGGAGTCGAATACGAGCAGTACTTC
CASSLGGLAGVEYEQYF
>TRBV19|TRBJ1-2|NA|NA
TGTGCCAGTGCCCGCCTCCAGTCTAACTATGGCTACACCTTC
CASARLQSNYGYTF
>TRBV5-4|TRBJ2-5|NA|NA
TGTGCCAGCAGCTTGACCTTCGGAGAGACCCAGTACTTC
CASSLTFGETQYF
>TRBV12-3/TRBV12-4|TRBJ2-1|TRBD2|many
TGTGCCAGCAGTTCGACTAGCGGGAGGTACAATGAGCAGTTCTTC
CASSSTSGRYNEQFF
>TRBV24-1|TRBJ2-7|NA|few
TGTGCCACCAGGCCGCACAAGGGAGAGCAGTACTTC
CATRPHKGEQYF
>TRBV25-1|TRBJ2-7|NA|NA
TGTGCCAGCAGTGTCCGGGACACGGGACCCTACGAGCAGTACTTC
CASSVRDTGPYEQYF
>TRBV3-1|TRBJ2-3|NA|few
TGTGCCAGCAGCCAAATGGGGCCAGATACGCAGTATTTT
CASSQMGPDTQYF
>TRBV20-1|TRBJ2-3|NA|NA
TGCAGTGCTAGAGACGAATTGGGGACAGATACGCAGTATTTT
CSARDELGTDTQYF
>TRBV6-1|TRBJ2-3|TRBD2|many
TGTGCCAGCAGTGAAGACCTCAGCGGGGGAACAGATACGCAGTATTTT
CASSEDLSGGTDTQYF
>TRBV7-3|TRBJ2-7|TRBD2|NA
TGTGCCAGCAGCCGAAGGACTAGCGGAACCTACGAGCAGTACTTC
CASSRRTSGTYEQYF
>TRBV25-1|TRBJ2-1|NA|NA
TGTGCCAGCAGTGACTGGCGGGCCAGGTACAATGAGCAGTTCTTC
CASSDWRARYNEQFF
>TRBV5-6|TRBJ1-2|TRBD1|many
TGTGCCAGCAGCTCGCCAGGGACAGGCTATGGCTACACCTTC
CASSSPGTGYGYTF
>TRBV29-1|TRBJ2-1|NA|many
TGCAGCGTTGCCCCGGACCATGAGCAGTTCTTC
CSVAPDHEQFF
>TRBV7-9|TRBJ2-2|NA|NA
TGTGCCAGCAGCCCAGACTCCGGGGAGCTGTTTTTT
CASSPDSGELFF
>TRBV7-8|TRBJ2-5|TRBD1|NA
TGTGCCAGCAGCAAGACAGGGGGTGTACAAGAGACCCAGTACTTC
CASSKTGGVQETQYF
>TRBV15|TRBJ2-5|NA|NA
TGTGCCACCAGCAGAGATCATCCAGGGGCTAGTCAAGAGACCCAGTACTTC
CATSRDHPGASQETQYF
>TRBV5-5|TRBJ2-1|TRBD1|NA
TGCGCCAGCAGCCAGACGACCGGGACAGAGATGCAGTTCTTC
CASSQTTGTEMQFF
>TRBV27|TRBJ1-1|NA|few
TGTGCCAGCGGGTGGGGAGTGAACACTGAAGCTTTCTTT
CASGWGVNTEAFF
>TRBV5-5|TRBJ2-7|TRBD2|many
TGTGCCAGCAGCTTGACTAGCGGGAAGTACGAGCAGTACTTC
CASSLTSGKYEQYF
>TRBV28|TRBJ2-7|TRBD2|NA
TGTGCCAGCAGTTTATCCCCTAGCGGGAGCTACGAGCAGTACTTC
CASSLSPSGSYEQYF
>TRBV7-9|TRBJ1-2|NA|many
TGTGCCAGCAGCTTAGCCTCCATGGGGAACTATGGCTACACCTTC
CASSLASMGNYGYTF
>TRBV28|TRBJ2-7|TRBD2|once
TGTGCCAGCAGCCCTCTCGGGGTTCAGGCGGGAGCCTACGAGCAGTACTTC
CASSPLGVQAGAYEQYF
>TRBV25-1|TRBJ2-7|NA|NA
TGTGCCAGCAGTGAATCCCGGGACACCTCCTACGAGCAGTACTTC
CASSESRDTSYEQYF
>TRBV10-2|TRBJ2-7|NA|once
TGCGCCAGCAGTGAGCCCCGTAGGCGGGGCTCCTACGAGCAGTACTTC
CASSEPRRRGSYEQYF
>TRBV12-3/TRBV12-4|TRBJ2-5|NA|NA
TGTGCCAGCAGTTTAAGGGGGGAGACCCAGTACTTC
CASSLRGETQYF
>TRBV5-5|TRBJ2-1|TRBD2|NA
TGTGCCAGCAGCACTACGACTAGCGGGATCTATGAGCAGTTCTTC
CASSTTTSGIYEQFF
>TRBV10-3|TRBJ1-5|NA|many
TGTGCCATCAGTGAGGAACAGAGCAATCAGCCCCAGCATTTT
CAISEEQSNQPQHF
>TRBV28|TRBJ2-7|TRBD1|NA
TGTGCCAGCAGTAACCGGCCGGGACAGGGAATCTACGAGCAGTACTTC
CASSNRPGQGIYEQYF
>TRBV24-1|TRBJ1-5|NA|NA
TGTGCCACCAGTGAGGCAGTAGACAATCAGCCCCAGCATTTT
CATSEAVDNQPQHF
>TRBV7-2|TRBJ2-2|NA|NA
TGTGCCAGCAGCTTGGGACGAACCGGGGAGCTGTTTTTT
CASSLGRTGELFF
>TRBV7-6|TRBJ2-1|NA|many
TGTGCCAGCAGCTTAGATCCGGGAAGCTCCTACAATGAGCAGTTCTTC
CASSLDPGSSYNEQFF